The present T cell receptor (beta chain) was sequenced within a study of T cells after somatic rescue of genetic block. Germline lookup yields CDR1 SQVTM and CDR2 ANQGSEA. Between the trimmed V and J ends, which lost 4 bases and 0 bases, there was a span of 9 bases. CDR3 length: 13 amino acids. The data were produced by immunoSEQ multiplex PCR, yet TCRdb's version contains in-frame clones alone and is incomplete. The table has tens of thousands of clones, about 90% seen once; the top ten hold roughly 1.7%. Sequencing was carried out using peripheral blood mononuclear cells (PBMCs). This TCR derives from a woman under 30. The rearrangement uses TRBV29-1 and TRBJ1-1; D gene ambiguous. DNA of the CDR3: TGCAGCGTTGCCTCTAGGCTGAACACTGAAGCTTTCTTT. Protein product: CSVASRLNTEAFF.